This TCR beta chain was sequenced during a study of blood T cell repertoires in COVID-19. The overall study: Acute and convalescent COVID-19 samples came from the United States, Italy and Spain. PBMCs, B-cell-depleted T cells, or T cells provided the cDNA or gDNA that made up the material.

Original methodology: Quantification of nucleated cells was approximated via reference gene primer amplification. Libraries were prepared by immunoSEQ multiplex PCR; TCRdb keeps only in-frame clonotypes and omits some of them. Clone size and V and J calls were adopted from that table, with D and trimming inferred from the DNA. The table includes around 270,000 clones, roughly 90% detected once. From germline, CDR1 is MGHRA and CDR2 YSYEKL. The CDR3 covers 16 residues. Trimming pared 1 base from V and 2 bases from J, leaving 15 bases between. This clonotype was sampled from a man aged 55 to 70 who had recovered from COVID-19. The genes are TRBV4-1 and TRBJ2-7; TRBD2 might be the D (6 bases). Sequencing used peripheral blood. This chain's CDR3 is CASSQAHNGGAYEQYF. The CDR3 DNA reads TGCGCCAGCAGCCAAGCACATAATGGCGGGGCCTACGAGCAGTACTTC.